These 32 T cell receptor beta chains originate from one sample sequenced in a study of shared clonotypes between healthy human individuals. Only CD45RO-negative cells positively selected for CCR7 counted as naive CD8 cells, so terminally differentiated effector memory CD45RA+ cells were excluded. Sequencing was performed with immunoSEQ multiplex PCR; in TCRdb, only in-frame clones are kept and a portion is missing. Of about 800,000 clones listed, roughly 96% are singletons. The sample consisted of naive CD8+ T cells sorted from blood. The receptors were sampled from a man younger than 45 in good health.

The chain carries TRBV29-1 and TRBJ2-1, with 8 bases lining up with TRBD1. The V segment lost 2 bases and the J segment 7 bases; nucleotides outside the gene matches: 10. The germline gives CDR1 SQVTM, CDR2 ANQGSEA. The CDR3 runs 15 residues. The CDR3 is CSVETDRVDSNEQFF. In nucleotides, the CDR3 is TGCAGCGTTGAAACGGACAGGGTAGACTCTAATGAGCAGTTCTTC.

The chain couples TRBV6-1 to TRBJ2-7; 7 nucleotides line up with TRBD1. This CDR3 comprises 13 residues. Germline V gives CDR1 MNHNS, CDR2 SASEGT. With 8 bases clipped from V and 2 bases from J, the junction kept 6 bases outside the gene matches. The CDR3 sequence is CASEDRVAYEQYF. In DNA, the CDR3 is TGTGCCAGCGAAGACAGGGTCGCCTACGAGCAGTACTTC.

V gene TRBV28 combines with J gene TRBJ1-5; D not certain. Trimming took 6 bases from V and 3 from J, leaving 9 bases between them. CDR3 length: 13 amino acids. Per the germline V gene, CDR1 is MDHEN and CDR2 is SYDVKM. CDR3 coding DNA: TGTGCCAGCAGGTCTCGCCTCAATCAGCCCCAGCATTTT. It codes for CASRSRLNQPQHF.

The rearrangement uses TRBV14 and TRBJ2-1, with 11 bases identical to TRBD2. The trim removed 4 bases at V and 5 bases at J, leaving 4 bases unmatched. The germline V gene has CDR1 SGHDN and CDR2 FVKESK. The CDR3 runs 15 residues. Written as DNA, the CDR3 is TGTGCCAGCAGCCGCGGGACTAGCGGAAACAATGAGCAGTTCTTC. It specifies CASSRGTSGNNEQFF.

The CDR3 sequence is CASSLVAVSYEQYF. The CDR3 coding sequence is TGTGCCAGCAGCTTAGTAGCGGTCTCCTACGAGCAGTACTTC. The chain combines TRBV7-9 with TRBJ2-7; weak D call: TRBD2 (6 bases). CDR3 length: 14 residues. V was trimmed by 1 base and J by 0 bases, leaving 7 bases between them. Germline CDR1 and CDR2: SEHNR and FQNEAQ (reference sequence).

V and J are TRBV25-1 and TRBJ2-1, with D maybe TRBD1 (5 bases). Trimming left V 6 bases short and J 7 bases short, with 10 bases between. Germline assignment: CDR1 MGHDK and CDR2 SYGVNS. The CDR3 runs to 12 residues. CDR3 protein: CASSPGWNEQFF. CDR3 coding DNA: TGTGCCAGCAGCCCAGGGTGGAATGAGCAGTTCTTC. The whole variable domain, remainder taken from reference TRBV25-1 and TRBJ2-1, is EADIYQTPRYLVIGTGKKITLECSQTMGHDKMYWYQQDPGMELHLIHYSYGVNSTEKGDLSSESTVSRIRTEHFPLTLESARPSHTSQYLCASSPGWNEQFFGPGTRLTVL.

The V gene is TRBV11-2, the J gene TRBJ2-5, with 7 bases matching TRBD2. This CDR3 is built from 15 residues. Germline CDR1 is SGHAT and CDR2 is FQNNGV. With 4 bases clipped from V and 0 bases from J, the junction kept 5 bases outside the gene matches. The DNA for the CDR3 is TGTGCCAGCAGCTCCACTAGCGAGAACCAAGAGACCCAGTACTTC. It translates to CASSSTSENQETQYF.

The chain uses TRBV10-3 and TRBJ2-1, with 10 bases matching TRBD2. This CDR3 region has 16 residues. CDR1 and CDR2 from the germline V gene are ENHRY and SYGVKD. Trimming removed 2 bases from V and 0 bases from J; junction bases left unmatched: 1. The CDR3 DNA reads as TGTGCCATCAGTGAGCCTAGCGGGAGCTCCTACAATGAGCAGTTCTTC. Protein: CAISEPSGSSYNEQFF.

This chain connects TRBV27 to TRBJ1-2; TRBD1 aligns across 7 bases. The trim removed 3 bases at V and 5 bases at J, leaving 3 bases unmatched. The germline V gene encodes CDR1 MNHEY and CDR2 SMNVEV (reference sequence). The CDR3 consists of 13 residues. CDR3 bases: TGTGCCAGCAGTTTGGGACAGAGATATGGCTACACCTTC. It translates to CASSLGQRYGYTF.

V is TRBV5-1 and J is TRBJ1-2, with TRBD1 identical over 9 bases. This CDR3 is built from 16 residues. V was pared by 4 bases and J by 2 bases, with 9 bases of the junction left unmatched. CDR1 is SGHRS, CDR2 YFSETQ, per germline. CDR3 loop: CASSQRQTGGNYGYTF. CDR3 coding DNA: TGCGCCAGCAGCCAACGACAGACAGGGGGAAACTATGGCTACACCTTC.

The V call is TRBV19, the J call TRBJ2-1, with D maybe TRBD2 (6 bases). CDR3 length: 17 residues. The V gene's germline CDR1 is LNHDA and CDR2 SQIVND (reference sequence). Trimming removed 5 bases from V and 0 bases from J, with 17 bases in between. The CDR3 reads CASSEPGVILSYNEQFF. The CDR3 DNA follows: TGTGCCAGTAGTGAACCGGGAGTAATCCTCTCCTACAATGAGCAGTTCTTC. The full variable domain, completed using reference TRBV19 and TRBJ2-1, is DGGITQSPKYLFRKEGQNVTLSCEQNLNHDAMYWYRQDPGQGLRLIYYSQIVNDFQKGDIAEGYSVSREKKESFPLTVTSAQKNPTAFYLCASSEPGVILSYNEQFFGPGTRLTVL.

This chain uses TRBV7-9 with TRBJ1-4; 7 bases map to TRBD1. The V and J ends lost 5 bases and 4 bases, in that order; junction bases with no gene match: 10. This CDR3 region has 16 residues. CDR1 is SEHNR and CDR2 is FQNEAQ in the germline V gene (reference sequence). The CDR3 region has the DNA TGTGCCAGCAGCCCTAGATCGGGACAGATTAATGAAAAACTGTTTTTT. Its protein is CASSPRSGQINEKLFF. Full variable domain (remainder filled in from reference TRBV7-9 and TRBJ1-4): DTGVSQNPRHKITKRGQNVTFRCDPISEHNRLYWYRQTLGQGPEFLTYFQNEAQLEKSRLLSDRFSAERPKGSFSTLEIQRTEQGDSAMYLCASSPRSGQINEKLFFGSGTQLSVL.

This rearrangement joins TRBV7-9 to TRBJ2-1; no clear D gene. V was clipped by 2 bases and J by 10 bases, with 6 bases between them. Germline CDR1 SEHNR, CDR2 FQNEAQ (reference sequence). This CDR3 is 11 amino acids long. DNA of the CDR3: TGTGCCAGCAGCTTAATCCTCGAGCAGTTCTTC. It codes for CASSLILEQFF.

CDR3 sequence reads: CASSSGLERGEQFF. Written as DNA, the CDR3 is TGTGCCAGCAGCTCGGGACTAGAGCGCGGTGAGCAGTTCTTC. The V and J genes are TRBV7-9 and TRBJ2-1; 8 positions agree with TRBD2. Germline loops: CDR1 SEHNR, CDR2 FQNEAQ (reference sequence). With 4 bases clipped from V and 9 bases from J, the junction kept 8 bases outside the gene matches. The CDR3 runs 14 residues.

The J gene is TRBJ2-1, the V gene TRBV4-1; no firm D call. There are 14 residues in the CDR3. Germline assignment: CDR1 MGHRA and CDR2 YSYEKL. Between the trimmed V and J ends, which lost 2 bases and 7 bases, there was a span of 12 bases. The CDR3 region has the DNA TGCGCCAGCAGCCAATCGCGGCTCGGAAATGAGCAGTTCTTC. This sequence encodes CASSQSRLGNEQFF.

This clone came up a few times. CDR3 loop: CSVQLGLAGGVEQYF. The CDR3 DNA is TGCAGCGTTCAACTCGGACTAGCGGGAGGAGTCGAGCAGTACTTC. The V and J genes are TRBV29-1 and TRBJ2-7, with 14 bases fitting TRBD2. V dropped 5 bases and J dropped 6; count of bases not matched to a gene: 9. CDR1 SQVTM and CDR2 ANQGSEA come from the germline V gene. This CDR3 contains 15 residues.

The chain uses TRBV4-1 and TRBJ1-2; D ambiguous. The length of the CDR3 is 14 residues. Germline V gene sequence: CDR1 MGHRA, CDR2 YSYEKL. Trimming removed 1 base at V and 6 bases at J, with 12 bases between. For the CDR3, the DNA is TGCGCCAGCAGCCAAGGGCTCAGGATCGATGGCTACACCTTC. Amino acid sequence: CASSQGLRIDGYTF.

The chain is built from TRBV29-1 and TRBJ1-2; D is possibly TRBD1 (5 bases). V was cut by 2 bases and J by 7 bases, with 11 bases left in between. Looked up from germline, CDR1 is SQVTM and CDR2 is ANQGSEA. The CDR3 contains 12 residues. CDR3 sequence reads: CSVETGLGGYTF. The CDR3 DNA is TGCAGCGTTGAAACAGGTCTAGGTGGCTACACCTTC.

The chain couples TRBV5-1 to TRBJ2-7, with D possibly matching TRBD2 (5 bases). The V gene's germline CDR1 is SGHRS and CDR2 YFSETQ. This CDR3 has 14 residues. V was clipped by 4 bases and J by 0 bases, with 11 bases between them. DNA of the CDR3: TGCGCCAGCAGCCCCACGGGGAGCTCCTACGAGCAGTACTTC. This codes for CASSPTGSSYEQYF.

The chain joins TRBV4-3 to TRBJ1-5; D ambiguous. V lost 0 bases to trimming and J lost 6 bases, with 6 bases between them. Looked up from germline, CDR1 is LGHNA and CDR2 is YSLEER. The CDR3 has 13 residues. DNA for the CDR3: TGCGCCAGCAGCCAAGATCAAAGTCAGCCCCAGCATTTT. Its protein product is CASSQDQSQPQHF.

This clone was picked up one time. The chain carries TRBV28 and TRBJ2-7; possible D gene TRBD1, 5 bases. The germline V gene has CDR1 MDHEN and CDR2 SYDVKM. Between the trimmed V and J ends, which lost 6 bases and 0 bases, there was a span of 15 bases. The CDR3 loop spans 15 amino acids. DNA of the CDR3: TGTGCCAGCAGCCTTCCCGCGACAGCCTCCTACGAGCAGTACTTC. The encoded protein is CASSLPATASYEQYF.

Here the CDR3 DNA reads TGTGCCAGTAGTATAGATCCGGGGAGGGGAGATACGCAGTATTTT. Translation: CASSIDPGRGDTQYF. The chain carries TRBV19 and TRBJ2-3; TRBD2 matches at 7 bases. The CDR3 has 15 amino acids. Germline CDR1 LNHDA, CDR2 SQIVND (reference sequence). J lost 5 bases, V lost 0 bases, and 5 bases had no gene match.

The rearrangement links TRBV27 to TRBJ2-7, with D possibly matching TRBD1 (6 bases). Germline loops: CDR1 MNHEY, CDR2 SMNVEV (reference sequence). The CDR3 contains 12 residues. The V end was cut by 6 bases, the J end by 6 bases, with 12 bases between. CDR3 sequence (DNA): TGTGCCAGCAGAAGGCAGGGGCCCGAGCAGTACTTC. This translates into CASRRQGPEQYF.

This clone was seen a few times. This chain uses TRBV6-1 with TRBJ1-5; no definite D call. This CDR3 spans 12 amino acids. Germline CDR1 MNHNS, CDR2 SASEGT. Trimming cost V 3 bases and J 2 bases, with 2 bases left between them. CDR3: CASSDGNQPQHF. The DNA for the CDR3 is TGTGCCAGCAGTGACGGCAATCAGCCCCAGCATTTT.

The gene calls are TRBV27 and TRBJ2-1; the D gene is possibly TRBD1 (5 bases). V was cut by 2 bases and J by 9 bases, with 8 bases left in between. There are 12 residues in the CDR3. The V gene's germline CDR1 is MNHEY and CDR2 SMNVEV (reference sequence). CDR3 loop: CASSLPQGEQFF. The CDR3 DNA reads TGTGCCAGCAGTTTACCCCAGGGTGAGCAGTTCTTC.

This rearrangement joins TRBV29-1 to TRBJ2-7; D tentatively fits TRBD1 or TRBD2 (7 bases each). Germline values: CDR1 SQVTM, CDR2 ANQGSEA. This CDR3 has 13 amino acids. Trimming shortened V by 1 base and J by 4 bases, and 11 bases separated the two germline ends. The CDR3 spells CSVEAQGGYEQYF. For the CDR3, the DNA is TGCAGCGTTGAAGCGCAGGGGGGGTACGAGCAGTACTTC.

This chain uses TRBV9 with TRBJ1-1; TRBD1 matches at 8 bases. The CDR3 totals 12 residues. Germline V gives CDR1 SGDLS, CDR2 YYNGEE. Unmatched junction bases numbered 3, after V lost 7 bases and J lost 4 bases. The CDR3 DNA reads TGTGCCAGCGGCGGACAGGGCACTGAAGCTTTCTTT. It codes for CASGGQGTEAFF.

V and J are TRBV2 and TRBJ2-1; TRBD2 matches at 8 bases. The germline V gene encodes CDR1 SNHLY and CDR2 FYNNEI. The CDR3 runs 17 residues. The J segment lost 6 bases and the V segment lost 0 bases, leaving 10 bases of the junction unmatched. This CDR3 reads CASSEAVLLAGRNEQFF. The CDR3 DNA follows: TGTGCCAGCAGTGAAGCTGTCCTTTTAGCGGGACGCAATGAGCAGTTCTTC.

The rearrangement joins TRBV5-5 to TRBJ2-7; possible D gene TRBD2, 5 bases. Germline-derived CDR1 and CDR2 are SGHKS and YYEKEE (reference sequence). The CDR3 extends over 14 amino acids. Trimming shortened V by 4 bases and J by 1 base, and 12 bases separated the two germline ends. CDR3 sequence reads: CASSPGSGSYEQYF. The CDR3 nucleotides are TGTGCCAGCAGCCCCGGCTCGGGGTCCTACGAGCAGTACTTC.

The gene calls are TRBV6-6 and TRBJ1-4; 8 bases fit TRBD1. J was trimmed by 4 bases and V by 5 bases; bases with no gene match: 3. Germline assignment: CDR1 MNHNY and CDR2 SVGAGI (reference sequence). The CDR3 covers 14 residues. The chain's CDR3 is CASSHTGGNEKLFF. CDR3 DNA: TGTGCCAGCAGTCATACAGGGGGTAATGAAAAACTGTTTTTT.

The chain recombines TRBV18 with TRBJ2-2, with D uncertain. The CDR3 consists of 13 residues. CDR1 is KGHSH, CDR2 LQKENI, per germline. Trimming left V 2 bases short and J 6 bases short, with 7 bases between. Here the CDR3 reads CASSPRPPGELFF. The CDR3 bases are TGTGCCAGCTCACCAAGACCCCCCGGGGAGCTGTTTTTT.

The chain employs TRBV30 and TRBJ2-1; 7 bases agree with TRBD1. The V gene's germline CDR1 is GTSNPN and CDR2 SVGIG (reference sequence). V shed 0 bases and J 4 bases; nucleotides not matched to a gene: 3. CDR3 size: 14 residues. CDR3 region: CAWSVGDRYNEQFF. As DNA, the CDR3 is TGTGCCTGGAGTGTAGGGGACAGATACAATGAGCAGTTCTTC.